The present T cell receptor beta chain was sequenced within a study of CD8 T cells in ankylosing spondylitis. Regarding the study as a whole: Clones linked with disease were CD8+ and fairly uncommon in the peripheral blood. Disease-linked clones reportedly concentrated significantly in matched ankylosing spondylitis synovial fluid. There were earlier reports of some motif variants in reactive arthritis synovial fluid and blood. Blood from ankylosing spondylitis patients appeared to carry a characteristic roughly 8-variant TCR beta motif.

Each TCR beta library was made by quantitative 5'-RACE that incorporated molecular barcodes. In TCRdb, the 5' RACE reads were re-called with MiXCR into one record per CDR3 protein. The sample carries approximately 300,000 distinct CDR3 sequences, approximately 8% recorded once. This clonotype appeared many times. Its cognate antigen is unknown. Material for sequencing was blood, either unsorted or a sorted T cell fraction (not recorded which). The origin of this receptor is a male donor with ankylosing spondylitis.

The CDR3 here is CASSLGLAEITGELFF. The DNA of the CDR3 is TGTGCCAGCAGTTTAGGACTAGCGGAAATCACCGGGGAGCTGTTTTTT. The genes are TRBV12-3 or TRBV12-4 and TRBJ2-2; 9 nucleotides agree with TRBD2. V was pared by 1 base and J by 4 bases, with 4 bases of the junction left unmatched. The CDR3 extends over 16 amino acids.